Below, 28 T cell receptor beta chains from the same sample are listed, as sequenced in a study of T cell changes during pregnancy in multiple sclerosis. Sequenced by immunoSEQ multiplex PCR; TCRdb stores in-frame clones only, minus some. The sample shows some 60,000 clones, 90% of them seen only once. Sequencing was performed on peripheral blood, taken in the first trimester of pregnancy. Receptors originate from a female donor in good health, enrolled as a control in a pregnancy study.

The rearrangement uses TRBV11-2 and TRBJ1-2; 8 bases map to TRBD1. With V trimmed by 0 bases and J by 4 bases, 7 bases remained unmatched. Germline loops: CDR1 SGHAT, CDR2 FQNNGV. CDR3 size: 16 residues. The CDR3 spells CASSLEPDRGGYGYTF. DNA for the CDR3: TGTGCCAGCAGCTTAGAACCCGACAGGGGTGGCTATGGCTACACCTTC.

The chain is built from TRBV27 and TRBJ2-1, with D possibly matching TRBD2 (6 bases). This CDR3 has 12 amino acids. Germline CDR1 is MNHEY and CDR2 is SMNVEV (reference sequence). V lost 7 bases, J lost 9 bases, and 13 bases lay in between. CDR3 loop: CASTSLGGEQFF. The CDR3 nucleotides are TGTGCCAGCACTTCTTTGGGAGGTGAGCAGTTCTTC.

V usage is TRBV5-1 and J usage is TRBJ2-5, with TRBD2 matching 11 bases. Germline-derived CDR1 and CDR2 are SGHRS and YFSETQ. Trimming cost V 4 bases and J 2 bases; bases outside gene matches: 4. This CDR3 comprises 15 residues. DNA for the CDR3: TGCGCCAGCAGCCTAACTAGCGGGGGACAAGAGACCCAGTACTTC. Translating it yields CASSLTSGGQETQYF.

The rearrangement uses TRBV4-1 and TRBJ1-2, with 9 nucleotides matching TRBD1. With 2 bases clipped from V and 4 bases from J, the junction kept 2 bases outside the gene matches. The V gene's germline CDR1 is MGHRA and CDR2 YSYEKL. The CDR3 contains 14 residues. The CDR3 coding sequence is TGCGCCAGCAGCCAATCGACAGGGGGCTATGGCTACACCTTC. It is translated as CASSQSTGGYGYTF.

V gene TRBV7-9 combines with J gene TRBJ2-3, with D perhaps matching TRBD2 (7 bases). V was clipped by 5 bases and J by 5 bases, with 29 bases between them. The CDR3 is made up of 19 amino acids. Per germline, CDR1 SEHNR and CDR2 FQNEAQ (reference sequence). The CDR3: CASSRPRGAGAFRGDTQYF. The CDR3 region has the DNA TGTGCCAGCAGCCGCCCGAGGGGGGCGGGAGCCTTCCGGGGAGATACGCAGTATTTT.

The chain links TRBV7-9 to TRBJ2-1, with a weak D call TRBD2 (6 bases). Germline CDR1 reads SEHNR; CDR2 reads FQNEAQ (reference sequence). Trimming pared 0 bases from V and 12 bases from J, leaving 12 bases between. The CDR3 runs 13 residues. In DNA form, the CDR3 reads TGTGCCAGCAGCTTAGCGGGGGACTTCGGGCAGTTCTTC. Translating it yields CASSLAGDFGQFF.

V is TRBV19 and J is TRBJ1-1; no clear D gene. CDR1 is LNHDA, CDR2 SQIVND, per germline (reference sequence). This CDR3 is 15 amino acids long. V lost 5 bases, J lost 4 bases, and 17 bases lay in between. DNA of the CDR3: TGTGCCAGTAGTCTCTCAGAACTGTCGGGCACTGAAGCTTTCTTT. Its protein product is CASSLSELSGTEAFF.

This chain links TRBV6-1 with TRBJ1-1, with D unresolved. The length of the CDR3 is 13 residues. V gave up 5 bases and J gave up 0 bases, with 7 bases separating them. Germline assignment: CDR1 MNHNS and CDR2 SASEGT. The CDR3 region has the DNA TGTGCCAGCAGTTCTACAGTGAACACTGAAGCTTTCTTT. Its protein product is CASSSTVNTEAFF.

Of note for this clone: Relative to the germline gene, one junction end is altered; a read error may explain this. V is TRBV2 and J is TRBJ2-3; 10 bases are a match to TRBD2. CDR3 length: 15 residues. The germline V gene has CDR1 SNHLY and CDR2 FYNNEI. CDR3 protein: CASSQAGGGTDTQYF. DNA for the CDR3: TGTGCCAGCAGTCAAGCGGGAGGGGGCACAGATACGCAGTATTTT.

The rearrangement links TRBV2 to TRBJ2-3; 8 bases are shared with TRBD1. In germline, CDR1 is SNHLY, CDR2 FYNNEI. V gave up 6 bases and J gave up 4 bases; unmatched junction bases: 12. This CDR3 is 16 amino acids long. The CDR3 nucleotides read TGTGCCAGCAGCCTACAGGGGGGTATCCTCGCAGATACGCAGTATTTT. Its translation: CASSLQGGILADTQYF.

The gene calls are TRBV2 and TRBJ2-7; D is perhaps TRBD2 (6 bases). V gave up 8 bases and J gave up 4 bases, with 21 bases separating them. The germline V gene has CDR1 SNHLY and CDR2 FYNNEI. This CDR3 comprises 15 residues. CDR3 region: CASRSNPGLIYEQYF. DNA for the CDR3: TGTGCCAGCCGTTCCAACCCGGGACTGATATACGAGCAGTACTTC. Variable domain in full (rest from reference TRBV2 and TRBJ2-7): EPEVTQTPSHQVTQMGQEVILRCVPISNHLYFYWYRQILGQKVEFLVSFYNNEISEKSEIFDDQFSVERPDGSNFTLKIRSTKLEDSAMYFCASRSNPGLIYEQYFGPGTRLTVT.

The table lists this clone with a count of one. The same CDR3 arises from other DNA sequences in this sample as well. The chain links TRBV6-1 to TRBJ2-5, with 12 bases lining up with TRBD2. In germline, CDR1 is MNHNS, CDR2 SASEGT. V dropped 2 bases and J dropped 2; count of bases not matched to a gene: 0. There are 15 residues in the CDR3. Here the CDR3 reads CASSELAGGQETQYF. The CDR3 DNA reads TGTGCCAGCAGTGAACTAGCGGGAGGGCAAGAGACCCAGTACTTC.

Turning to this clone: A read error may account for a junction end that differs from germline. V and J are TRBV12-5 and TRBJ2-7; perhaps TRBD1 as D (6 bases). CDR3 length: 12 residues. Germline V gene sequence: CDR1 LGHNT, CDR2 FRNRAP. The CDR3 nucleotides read TGTGCTAGTGCCCTACTAACAGGGTCGCCCCACTTC. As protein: CASALLTGSPHF.

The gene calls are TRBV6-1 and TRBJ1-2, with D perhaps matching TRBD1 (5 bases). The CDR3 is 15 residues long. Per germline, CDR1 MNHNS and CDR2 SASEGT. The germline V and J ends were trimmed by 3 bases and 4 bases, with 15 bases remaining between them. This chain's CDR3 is CASSEGLGGFYGYTF. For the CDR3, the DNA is TGTGCCAGCAGTGAGGGGCTGGGAGGGTTCTATGGCTACACCTTC.

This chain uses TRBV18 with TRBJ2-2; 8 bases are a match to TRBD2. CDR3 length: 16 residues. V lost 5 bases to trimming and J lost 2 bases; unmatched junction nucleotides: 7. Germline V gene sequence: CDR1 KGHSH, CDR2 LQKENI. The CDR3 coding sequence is TGTGCCAGCTCAGCCGGGACTAGTCCTAACACCGGGGAGCTGTTTTTT. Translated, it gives CASSAGTSPNTGELFF.

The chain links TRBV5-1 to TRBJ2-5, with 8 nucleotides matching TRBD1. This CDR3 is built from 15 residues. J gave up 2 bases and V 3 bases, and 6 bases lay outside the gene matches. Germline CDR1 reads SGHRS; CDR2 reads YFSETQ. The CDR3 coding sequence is TGCGCCAGCAGCTCGACAGGGGCCCAACAAGAGACCCAGTACTTC. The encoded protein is CASSSTGAQQETQYF.

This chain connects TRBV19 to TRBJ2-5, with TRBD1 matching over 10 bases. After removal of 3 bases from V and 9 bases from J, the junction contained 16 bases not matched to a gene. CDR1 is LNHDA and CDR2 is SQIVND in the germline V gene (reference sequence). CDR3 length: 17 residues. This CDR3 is CASSMSPWGTGVGAQYF. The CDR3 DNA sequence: TGTGCCAGTAGTATGTCGCCCTGGGGGACAGGGGTTGGTGCCCAGTACTTC.

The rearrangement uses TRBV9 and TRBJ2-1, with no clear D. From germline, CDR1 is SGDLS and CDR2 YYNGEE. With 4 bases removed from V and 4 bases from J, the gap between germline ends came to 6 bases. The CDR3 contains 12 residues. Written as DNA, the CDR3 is TGTGCCAGCAGCCTACAGTACAATGAGCAGTTCTTC. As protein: CASSLQYNEQFF.

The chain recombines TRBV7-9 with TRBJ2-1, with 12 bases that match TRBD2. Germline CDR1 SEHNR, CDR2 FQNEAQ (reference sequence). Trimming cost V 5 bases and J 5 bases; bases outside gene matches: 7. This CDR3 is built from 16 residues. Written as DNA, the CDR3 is TGTGCCAGCAGCAAGACGACTAGCGGGAGCCACAATGAGCAGTTCTTC. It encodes CASSKTTSGSHNEQFF.

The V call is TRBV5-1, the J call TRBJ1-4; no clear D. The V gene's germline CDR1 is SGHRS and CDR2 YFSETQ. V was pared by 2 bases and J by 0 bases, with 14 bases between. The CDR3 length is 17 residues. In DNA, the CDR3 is TGCGCCAGCAGCTTCGGCGGTCGGAGTGCAACTAATGAAAAACTGTTTTTT. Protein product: CASSFGGRSATNEKLFF.

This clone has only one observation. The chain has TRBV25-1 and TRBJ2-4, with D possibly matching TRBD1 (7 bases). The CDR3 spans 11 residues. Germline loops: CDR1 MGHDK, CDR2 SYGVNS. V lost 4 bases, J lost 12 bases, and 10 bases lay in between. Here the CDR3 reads CASSGRDSQYF. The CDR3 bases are TGTGCCAGCAGTGGGCGGGACAGTCAGTACTTC.

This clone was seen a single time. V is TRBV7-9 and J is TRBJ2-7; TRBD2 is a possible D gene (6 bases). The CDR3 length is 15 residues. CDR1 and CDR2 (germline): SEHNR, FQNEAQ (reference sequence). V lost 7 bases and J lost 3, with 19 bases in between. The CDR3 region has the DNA TGTGCCAGCACCCCCATGGGAGGTCTCCTCTACGAGCAGTACTTC. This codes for CASTPMGGLLYEQYF.

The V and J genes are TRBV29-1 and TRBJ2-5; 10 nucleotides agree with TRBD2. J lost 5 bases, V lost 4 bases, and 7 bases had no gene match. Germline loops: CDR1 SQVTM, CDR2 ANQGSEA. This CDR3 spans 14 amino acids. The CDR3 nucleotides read TGCAGCGTTGGACTAGCGGGCTTTTACGAGACCCAGTACTTC. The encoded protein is CSVGLAGFYETQYF.

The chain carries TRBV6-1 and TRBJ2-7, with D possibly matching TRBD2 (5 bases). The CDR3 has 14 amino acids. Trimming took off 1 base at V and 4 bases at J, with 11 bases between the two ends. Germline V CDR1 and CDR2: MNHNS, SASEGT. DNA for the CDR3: TGTGCCAGCAGTGAAGGAGGCCTAGCTTACGAGCAGTACTTC. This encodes CASSEGGLAYEQYF.

CDR3 amino acids: CASSESTGRRAQYF. In DNA, the CDR3 is TGTGCCAGCAGTGAATCGACGGGGAGACGGGCCCAGTACTTC. The V call is TRBV6-1, the J call TRBJ2-5, with D perhaps TRBD2 (5 bases). CDR1 and CDR2 from the germline V gene are MNHNS and SASEGT. The V and J ends lost 2 bases and 9 bases respectively, with 16 bases between them. The CDR3 length is 14 residues.

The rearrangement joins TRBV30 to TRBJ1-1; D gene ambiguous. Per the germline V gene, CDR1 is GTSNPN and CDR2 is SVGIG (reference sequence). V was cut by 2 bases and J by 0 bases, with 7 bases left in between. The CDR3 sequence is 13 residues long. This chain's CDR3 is CAWSRLLNTEAFF. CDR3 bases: TGTGCCTGGAGTCGTCTCTTGAACACTGAAGCTTTCTTT.

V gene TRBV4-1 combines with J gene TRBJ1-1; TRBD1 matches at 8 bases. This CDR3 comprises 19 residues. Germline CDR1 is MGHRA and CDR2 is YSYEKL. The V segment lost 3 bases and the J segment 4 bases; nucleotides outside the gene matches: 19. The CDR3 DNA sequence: TGCGCCAGCAGCCATAGCAGAGGGGCAGGGGGCGCATTTAGCACTGAAGCTTTCTTT. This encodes CASSHSRGAGGAFSTEAFF.

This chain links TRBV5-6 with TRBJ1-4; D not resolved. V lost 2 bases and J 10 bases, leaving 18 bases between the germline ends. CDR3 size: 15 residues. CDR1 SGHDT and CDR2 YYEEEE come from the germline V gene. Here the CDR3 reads CASSFPTVAQGKLFF. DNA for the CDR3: TGTGCCAGCAGCTTTCCCACAGTCGCACAAGGAAAACTGTTTTTT.